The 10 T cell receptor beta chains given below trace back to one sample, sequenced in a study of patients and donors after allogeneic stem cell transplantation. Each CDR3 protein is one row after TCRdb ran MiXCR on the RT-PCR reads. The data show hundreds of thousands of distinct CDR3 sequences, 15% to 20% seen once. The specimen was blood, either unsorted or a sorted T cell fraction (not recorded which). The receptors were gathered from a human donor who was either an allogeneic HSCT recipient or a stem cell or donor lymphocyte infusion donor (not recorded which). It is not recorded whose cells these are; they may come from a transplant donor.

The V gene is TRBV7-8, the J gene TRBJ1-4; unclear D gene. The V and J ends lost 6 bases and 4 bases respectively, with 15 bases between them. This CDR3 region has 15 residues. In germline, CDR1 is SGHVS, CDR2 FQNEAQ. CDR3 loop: CASRDVRAVNEKLFF. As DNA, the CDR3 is TGTGCCAGCAGGGATGTGCGGGCGGTTAATGAAAAACTGTTTTTT.

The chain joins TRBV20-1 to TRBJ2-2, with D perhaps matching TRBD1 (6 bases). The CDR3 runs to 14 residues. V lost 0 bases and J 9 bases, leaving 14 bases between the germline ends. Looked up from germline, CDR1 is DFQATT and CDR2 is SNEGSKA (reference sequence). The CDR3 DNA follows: TGCAGTGCTAGAGATCGGGCAGGGGCCAGGGAGCTGTTTTTT. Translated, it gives CSARDRAGARELFF.

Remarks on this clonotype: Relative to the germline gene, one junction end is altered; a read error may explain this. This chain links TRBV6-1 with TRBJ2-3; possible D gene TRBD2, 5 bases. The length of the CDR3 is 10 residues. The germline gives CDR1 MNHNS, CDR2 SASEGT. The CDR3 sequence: CASGSGRPFF. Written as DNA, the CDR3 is TGTGCCAGCGGGAGCGGACGCCCGTTTTTT.

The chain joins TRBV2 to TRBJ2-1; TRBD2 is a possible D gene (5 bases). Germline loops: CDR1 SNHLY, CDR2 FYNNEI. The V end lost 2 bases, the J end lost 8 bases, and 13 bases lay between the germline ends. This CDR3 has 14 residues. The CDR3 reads CASSESLAGHEQFF. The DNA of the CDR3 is TGTGCCAGCAGTGAATCCCTAGCCGGGCATGAGCAGTTCTTC.

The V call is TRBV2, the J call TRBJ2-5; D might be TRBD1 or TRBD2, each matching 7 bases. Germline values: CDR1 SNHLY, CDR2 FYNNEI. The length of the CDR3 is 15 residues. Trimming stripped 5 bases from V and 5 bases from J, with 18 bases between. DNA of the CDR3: TGTGCCAGCAGTATATTCGACAGGGAGGGTGAGACCCAGTACTTC. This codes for CASSIFDREGETQYF. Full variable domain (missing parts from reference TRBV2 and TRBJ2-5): EPEVTQTPSHQVTQMGQEVILRCVPISNHLYFYWYRQILGQKVEFLVSFYNNEISEKSEIFDDQFSVERPDGSNFTLKIRSTKLEDSAMYFCASSIFDREGETQYFGPGTRLLVL.

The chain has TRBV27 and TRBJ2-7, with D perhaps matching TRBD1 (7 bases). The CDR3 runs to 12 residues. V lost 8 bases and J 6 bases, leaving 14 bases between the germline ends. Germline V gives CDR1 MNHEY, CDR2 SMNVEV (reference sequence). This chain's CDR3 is CASSNRGGEQYF. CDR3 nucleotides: TGTGCCAGCTCGAACAGGGGAGGCGAGCAGTACTTC.

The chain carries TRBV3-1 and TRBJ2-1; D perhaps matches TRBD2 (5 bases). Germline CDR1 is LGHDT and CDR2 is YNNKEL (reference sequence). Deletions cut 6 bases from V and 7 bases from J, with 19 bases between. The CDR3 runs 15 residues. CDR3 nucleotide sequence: TGTGCCAGCAGGTTAGATACGGGCCGCGGGAATGAGCAGTTCTTC. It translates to CASRLDTGRGNEQFF.

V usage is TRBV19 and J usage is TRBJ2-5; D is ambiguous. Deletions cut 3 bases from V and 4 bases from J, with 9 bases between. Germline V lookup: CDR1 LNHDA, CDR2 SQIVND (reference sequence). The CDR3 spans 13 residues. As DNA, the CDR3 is TGTGCCAGTAGTATTGTCAGCCGAGAGACCCAGTACTTC. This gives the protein CASSIVSRETQYF. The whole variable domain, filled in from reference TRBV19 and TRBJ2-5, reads DGGITQSPKYLFRKEGQNVTLSCEQNLNHDAMYWYRQDPGQGLRLIYYSQIVNDFQKGDIAEGYSVSREKKESFPLTVTSAQKNPTAFYLCASSIVSRETQYFGPGTRLLVL.

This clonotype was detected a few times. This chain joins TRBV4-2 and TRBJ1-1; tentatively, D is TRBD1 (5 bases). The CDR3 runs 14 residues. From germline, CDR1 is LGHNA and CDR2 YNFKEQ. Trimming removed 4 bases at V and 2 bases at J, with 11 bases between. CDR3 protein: CASSLPDRNTEAFF. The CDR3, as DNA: TGTGCCAGCAGCCTCCCAGACAGAAACACTGAAGCTTTCTTT.

The CDR3 nucleotides read TGTGCCACCAGCAGGCGGGGTCAGGGGACAGATACGCAGTATTTT. Its protein product is CATSRRGQGTDTQYF. The chain has TRBV15 and TRBJ2-3; the D call may be TRBD1 or TRBD2 (6 bases each). CDR3 length: 15 amino acids. Germline V gene lookup returns CDR1 LNHNV and CDR2 YYDKDF (reference sequence). Trimming cost V 3 bases and J 3 bases, with 13 bases left between them. Together with reference TRBV15 and TRBJ2-3, the CDR3 gives the full variable domain: DAMVIQNPRYQVTQFGKPVTLSCSQTLNHNVMYWYQQKSSQAPKLLFHYYDKDFNNEADTPDNFQSRRPNTSFCFLDIRSPGLGDTAMYLCATSRRGQGTDTQYFGPGTRLTVL.